This T cell receptor beta chain emerged from a study of OX40 agonist ivuxolimab in advanced cancers. About the full investigation: Ivuxolimab, which targeted the costimulatory receptor OX40 (CD134), was an agonistic, fully human IgG2 monoclonal antibody. Intravenous ivuxolimab was administered to patients every 2 weeks at six dose levels: 0.01, 0.1, 0.3, 1.5, 3 and 10 mg/kg. Of the 50 to 55 patients in dose escalation, approximately 20 had hepatocellular carcinoma, approximately 15 had melanoma, 9 had renal cell carcinoma and 9 had head and neck cancer. In the dose-escalation cohort, more than 80% of patients were male, and the mean age was roughly 56 years with a range of roughly 20 to 80. Prior anti-PD-1, anti-PD-L1 or anti-CTLA-4 therapy was permitted, and checkpoint inhibitors had been received by about two fifths of dose-escalation patients. Three dose-escalation patients achieved partial responses, one with hepatocellular carcinoma and two with cutaneous melanoma. The point of sequencing TCRbeta in the periphery was to test whether ivuxolimab changed TCR sequence diversity and drove clonal T-cell expansion. The monotherapy dose-escalation portion (N ≈ 57 patients) of the phase I ivuxolimab trial is reported in the paper. Findings and caveats that apply to the study as a whole: In the 0.1-3.0 mg/kg groups, partial responders had among the lowest normalized peripheral clonal expansion, particularly in CD8+ T cells. Which antigens the clonally expanded peripheral T cells were specific for was not determined. Low levels of normalized T-cell clonal expansion were also shown by some nonresponding patients. At doses of 0.1 to 3.0 mg/kg, clonal expansion of both CD4+ and CD8+ T cells in blood was seen between baseline and week 6. After ivuxolimab, CD8+ T cells had more expanded clones than CD4+ T cells on average.

CDR1 and CDR2, per the germline V gene, are SQVTM and ANQGSEA. Inclusive of the bounding cysteine and phenylalanine, the CDR3 is 14 residues long. Only CDR3 DNA remains: 42 bases, in frame from the first base. V is pared back by 1 base and J by 2 bases, with 9 bases lying between the germline termini. Patients with a history of autoimmune disease or receiving systemic immunosuppression were excluded from the trial. In every dose cohort, peripheral blood was drawn for TCR sequencing at baseline, cycle 4 day 1, and cycle 7 day 1. Samples came from an open-label, multicenter, first-in-human phase I dose-escalation trial of ivuxolimab. Adults with locally advanced or metastatic melanoma, renal cell, hepatocellular, or head and neck squamous cell carcinoma were enrolled in the trial. Before TCR sequencing, CD4+ T cells and CD8+ T cells were sorted from peripheral blood as separate populations. To sequence the TCRbeta CDR3 region, genomic DNA was isolated from the sorted cells. The immunoSEQ Assay was used for sequencing of TCRbeta CDR3 regions. The immuneACCESS repertoire file appears here via TCRdb, limited to in-frame rearrangements. These files lack a portion of the clones; in checked studies, under half of the deficit traces to unresolved V genes, and the cause of the others is not known. The sample table records about 43,000 clones; approximately 86% of these occur just once. The ten largest clonotypes hold about 16% of the sample.

Details on this clone: The clone's antigen remains unknown. Nothing much larger sits one base from this clone, and base qualities are not available.

Rearrangement joined TRBV29-1 to TRBJ2-1, with the identity of the D gene unclear. The sequences come from CD4+ or CD8+ T cells sorted from blood, collected in a trial of the OX40 agonist ivuxolimab. The sequence came from an adult with an advanced solid tumor such as melanoma, head and neck, liver or kidney cancer. The DNA sequence reads TGCAGCGTTGAAGGCCAGCTAACCTACAATGAGCAGTTCTTC. Its amino acids are CSVEGQLTYNEQFF.